This is a list of T cell receptor beta chains from one sample in a study of blood T cell repertoires in COVID-19. The repertoire was sequenced with immunoSEQ multiplex PCR; TCRdb's copy has only in-frame clones and lacks some. The sample lists 150,000 or so clones, around 91% occurring once. Specimen: peripheral blood. These receptors were obtained from a man younger than 30 with COVID-19, enrolled during active disease. Each CDR3 is given with its conserved first and last residue. Rows give clone size only sometimes, using once, few, many, or a class for an expanded clone.

CDR3: CASSFSAGEETQYF
size: once
V: TRBV27

CDR3: CASSLGGAGQPQHF
size: .
V: TRBV3-1/TRBV3-2

CDR3: CASSQTWTKTEAFF
size: .
V: TRBV6-2/TRBV6-3

CDR3: CASSVDGSGNYNSPLHF
size: .
V: TRBV9

CDR3: CATSDPGLAGHQETQYF
size: once
V: TRBV24-1

CDR3: CATSDLASFPSYNEQFF
size: .
V: TRBV24-1

CDR3: CASRPGTGSVHEQFF
size: .
V: TRBV7-9

CDR3: CASSFARGPQETQYF
size: .
V: TRBV28

CDR3: CSVKTDRNGYGYTF
size: .
V: TRBV29-1

CDR3: CASTKGGRSSSYNEQFF
size: .
V: TRBV11-2

CDR3: CATTKRGAGGNTIYF
size: few
V: TRBV19

CDR3: CASIQQGADTEAFF
size: .
V: TRBV19

CDR3: CASRYTGVNQPQHF
size: .
V: TRBV28

CDR3: CASSLVAGGSYNEQFF
size: .
V: TRBV7-2

CDR3: CASSAQARWPDTQYF
size: .
V: TRBV9

CDR3: CASSGEHYNEQFF
size: .
V: TRBV28

CDR3: CSVWPPGANVLTF
size: once
V: TRBV29-1

CDR3: CASSGTGVTYEQYF
size: .
V: TRBV7-2

CDR3: CAWSPTGSAGGYTF
size: few
V: TRBV30

CDR3: CASSQNILAGAFVQYF
size: .
V: TRBV4-3

CDR3: CASSGTGFYEQYF
size: .
V: TRBV25-1

CDR3: CASSYFVNSGANVLTF
size: .
V: TRBV6-5

CDR3: CASSEWGQGVYGYTF
size: .
V: TRBV2

CDR3: CASSIGQYEQYF
size: .
V: TRBV6-6

CDR3: CASSQGYDRAREQYF
size: .
V: TRBV4-1

CDR3: CASTGDRAGANVLTF
size: .
V: TRBV2

CDR3: CASSMDRDYEQYF
size: .
V: TRBV12-3/TRBV12-4

CDR3: CASSRDRARTDTQYF
size: once
V: TRBV18

CDR3: CASSQELPGTSVSHQETQYF
size: .
V: TRBV4-3

CDR3: CSVEGPGQGPLNTEAFF
size: .
V: TRBV29-1

CDR3: CASSSNNRGLIHEQFF
size: .
V: TRBV13

CDR3: CASSETGRNYEQYF
size: .
V: TRBV11-2

CDR3: CASKAAATTSYGYTF
size: .
V: TRBV19

CDR3: CASSTPAGGRETQYF
size: .
V: TRBV19

CDR3: CASSGAGDPDTQYF
size: .
V: TRBV28